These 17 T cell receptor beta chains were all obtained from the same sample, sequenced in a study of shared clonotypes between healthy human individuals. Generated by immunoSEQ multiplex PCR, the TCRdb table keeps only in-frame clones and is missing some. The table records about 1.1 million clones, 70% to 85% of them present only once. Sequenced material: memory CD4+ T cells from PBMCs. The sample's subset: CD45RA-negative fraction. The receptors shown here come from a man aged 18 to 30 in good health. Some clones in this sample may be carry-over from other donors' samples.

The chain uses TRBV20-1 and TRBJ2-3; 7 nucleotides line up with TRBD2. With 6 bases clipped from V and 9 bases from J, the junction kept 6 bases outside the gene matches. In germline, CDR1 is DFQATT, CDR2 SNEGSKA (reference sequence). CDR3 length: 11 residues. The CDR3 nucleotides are TGCAGTGCCCCTGGGGGGGTCACGCAGTATTTT. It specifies CSAPGGVTQYF.

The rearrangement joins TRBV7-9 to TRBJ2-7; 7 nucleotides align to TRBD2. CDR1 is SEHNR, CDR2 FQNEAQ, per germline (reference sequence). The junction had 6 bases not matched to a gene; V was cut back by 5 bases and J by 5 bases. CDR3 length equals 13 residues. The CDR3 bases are TGTGCCAGCAGCCTGTTGGGGACTAACGAGCAGTACTTC. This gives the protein CASSLLGTNEQYF. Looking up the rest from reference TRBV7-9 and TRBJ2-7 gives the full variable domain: DTGVSQNPRHKITKRGQNVTFRCDPISEHNRLYWYRQTLGQGPEFLTYFQNEAQLEKSRLLSDRFSAERPKGSFSTLEIQRTEQGDSAMYLCASSLLGTNEQYFGPGTRLTVT.

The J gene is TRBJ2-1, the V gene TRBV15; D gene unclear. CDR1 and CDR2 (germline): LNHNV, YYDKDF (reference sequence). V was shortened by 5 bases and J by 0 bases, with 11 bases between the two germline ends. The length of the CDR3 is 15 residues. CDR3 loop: CATSAQRSSYNEQFF. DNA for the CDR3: TGTGCCACCAGCGCCCAGAGGAGCTCCTACAATGAGCAGTTCTTC.

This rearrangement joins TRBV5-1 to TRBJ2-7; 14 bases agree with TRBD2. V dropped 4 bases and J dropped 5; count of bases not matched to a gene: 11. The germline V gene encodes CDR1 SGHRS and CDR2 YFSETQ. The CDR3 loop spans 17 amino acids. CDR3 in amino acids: CASSRLPGLAGDHEQYF. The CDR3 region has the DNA TGCGCCAGCAGCCGACTACCGGGACTAGCGGGAGACCACGAGCAGTACTTC.

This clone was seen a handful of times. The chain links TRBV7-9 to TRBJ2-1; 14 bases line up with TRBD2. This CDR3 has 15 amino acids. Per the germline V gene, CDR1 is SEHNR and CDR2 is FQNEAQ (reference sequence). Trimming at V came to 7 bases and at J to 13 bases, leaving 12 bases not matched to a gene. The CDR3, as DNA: TGTGCCAGCACCGGGACTAGCGGGAGAAGTCTACCACAGTTCTTC. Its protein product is CASTGTSGRSLPQFF.

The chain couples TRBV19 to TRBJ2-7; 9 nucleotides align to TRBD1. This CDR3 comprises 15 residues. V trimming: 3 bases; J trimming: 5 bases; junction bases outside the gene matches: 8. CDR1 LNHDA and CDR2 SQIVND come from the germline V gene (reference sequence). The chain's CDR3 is CASSIGQGRTHEQYF. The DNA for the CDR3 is TGTGCCAGTAGTATCGGACAGGGGAGGACCCACGAGCAGTACTTC. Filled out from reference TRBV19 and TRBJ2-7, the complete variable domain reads DGGITQSPKYLFRKEGQNVTLSCEQNLNHDAMYWYRQDPGQGLRLIYYSQIVNDFQKGDIAEGYSVSREKKESFPLTVTSAQKNPTAFYLCASSIGQGRTHEQYFGPGTRLTVT.

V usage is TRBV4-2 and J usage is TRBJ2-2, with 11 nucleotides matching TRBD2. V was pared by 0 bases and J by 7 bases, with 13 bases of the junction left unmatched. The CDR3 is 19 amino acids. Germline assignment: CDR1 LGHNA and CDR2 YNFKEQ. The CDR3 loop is CASSQDWGSGRANGGELFF. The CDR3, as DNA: TGTGCCAGCAGCCAAGACTGGGGTAGCGGGAGGGCCAATGGCGGGGAGCTGTTTTTT.

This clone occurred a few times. The CDR3 loop is CSVSDQGTGELFF. For the CDR3, the DNA is TGCAGCGTTAGTGATCAAGGCACCGGGGAGCTGTTTTTT. This chain joins TRBV29-1 and TRBJ2-2; D remains ambiguous. The CDR3 loop spans 13 amino acids. Germline CDR1 SQVTM, CDR2 ANQGSEA. Trimming cost V 5 bases and J 4 bases, with 11 bases left between them.

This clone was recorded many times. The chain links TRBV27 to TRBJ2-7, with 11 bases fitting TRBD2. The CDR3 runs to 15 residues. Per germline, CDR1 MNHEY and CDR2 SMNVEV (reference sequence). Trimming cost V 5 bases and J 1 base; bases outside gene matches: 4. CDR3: CASSKGLADSYEQYF. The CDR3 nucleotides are TGTGCCAGCAGTAAGGGACTAGCGGATTCCTACGAGCAGTACTTC.

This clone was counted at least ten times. The CDR3 DNA reads as TGTGCCAGCAGTGCGCCAATTACACTGAGCTCCTACAATGAGCAGTTCTTC. Its translation is CASSAPITLSSYNEQFF. The V call is TRBV6-1, the J call TRBJ2-1; D not resolved. This CDR3 is 17 amino acids long. Trimming removed 4 bases from V and 0 bases from J, with 16 bases in between. Germline assignment: CDR1 MNHNS and CDR2 SASEGT.

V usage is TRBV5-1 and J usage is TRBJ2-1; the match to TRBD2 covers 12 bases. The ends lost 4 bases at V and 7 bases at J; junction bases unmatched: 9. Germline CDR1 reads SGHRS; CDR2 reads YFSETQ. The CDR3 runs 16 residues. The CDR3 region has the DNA TGCGCCAGCAGCCCTAGCGGGAGGGCCCCTTTGAATGAGCAGTTCTTC. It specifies CASSPSGRAPLNEQFF. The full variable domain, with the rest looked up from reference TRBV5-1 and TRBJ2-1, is KAGVTQTPRYLIKTRGQQVTLSCSPISGHRSVSWYQQTPGQGLQFLFEYFSETQRNKGNFPGRFSGRQFSNSRSEMNVSTLELGDSALYLCASSPSGRAPLNEQFFGPGTRLTVL.

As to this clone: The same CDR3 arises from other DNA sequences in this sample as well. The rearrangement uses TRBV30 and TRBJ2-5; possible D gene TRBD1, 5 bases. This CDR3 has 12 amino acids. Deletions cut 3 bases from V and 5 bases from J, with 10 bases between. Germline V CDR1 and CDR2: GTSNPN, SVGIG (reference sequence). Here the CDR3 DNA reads TGTGCCTGGAGCGGCCCAGGGGAGACCCAGTACTTC. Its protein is CAWSGPGETQYF.

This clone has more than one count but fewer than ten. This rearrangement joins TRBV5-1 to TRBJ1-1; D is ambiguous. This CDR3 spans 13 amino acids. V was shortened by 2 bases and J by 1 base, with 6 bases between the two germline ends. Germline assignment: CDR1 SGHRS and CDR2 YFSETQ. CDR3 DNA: TGCGCCAGCAGCTTTGTGGGGAACACTGAAGCTTTCTTT. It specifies CASSFVGNTEAFF.

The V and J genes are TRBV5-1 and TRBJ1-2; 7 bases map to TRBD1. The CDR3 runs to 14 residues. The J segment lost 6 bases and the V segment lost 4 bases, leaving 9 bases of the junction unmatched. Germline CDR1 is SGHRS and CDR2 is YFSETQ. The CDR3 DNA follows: TGCGCCAGCAGCGCGATACAGGGGTCGGATGGCTACACCTTC. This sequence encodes CASSAIQGSDGYTF.

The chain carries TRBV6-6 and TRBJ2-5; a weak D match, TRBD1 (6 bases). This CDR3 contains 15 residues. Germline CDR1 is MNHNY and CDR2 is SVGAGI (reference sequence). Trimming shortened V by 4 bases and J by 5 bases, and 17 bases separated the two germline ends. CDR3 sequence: CASSWAGDVGETQYF. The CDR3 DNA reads TGTGCCAGCAGTTGGGCAGGGGATGTAGGGGAGACCCAGTACTTC.

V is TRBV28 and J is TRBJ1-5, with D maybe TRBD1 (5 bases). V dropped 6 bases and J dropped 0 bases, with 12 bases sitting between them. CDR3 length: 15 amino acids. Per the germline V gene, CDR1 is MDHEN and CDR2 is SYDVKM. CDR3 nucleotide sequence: TGTGCCAGCAGCCTGACAGTTTATAGCAATCAGCCCCAGCATTTT. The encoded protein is CASSLTVYSNQPQHF.

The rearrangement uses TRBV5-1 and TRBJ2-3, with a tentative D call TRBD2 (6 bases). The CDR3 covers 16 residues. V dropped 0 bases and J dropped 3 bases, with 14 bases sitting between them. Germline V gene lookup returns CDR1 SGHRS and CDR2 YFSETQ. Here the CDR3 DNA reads TGCGCCAGCAGCTTGGTATCCGGGAGTGCTACAGATACGCAGTATTTT. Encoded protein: CASSLVSGSATDTQYF. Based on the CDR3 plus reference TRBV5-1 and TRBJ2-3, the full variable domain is KAGVTQTPRYLIKTRGQQVTLSCSPISGHRSVSWYQQTPGQGLQFLFEYFSETQRNKGNFPGRFSGRQFSNSRSEMNVSTLELGDSALYLCASSLVSGSATDTQYFGPGTRLTVL.